A single sample is the source of the 4 T cell receptor beta chains below, sequenced in a study of somatic mutations in cytotoxic T cells in rheumatoid arthritis. Only in-frame clones appear in the TCRdb table, and some are missing; sequencing was by immunoSEQ multiplex PCR. The data show 15,000 to 20,000 clones, more than 70% seen once. Sequencing was performed on CD8+ T cells sorted from blood. Receptors were obtained from an adult with rheumatoid arthritis.

The rearrangement links TRBV28 to TRBJ1-2, with no clear D. This CDR3 is built from 13 residues. The V gene's germline CDR1 is MDHEN and CDR2 SYDVKM. Trimming cost V 2 bases and J 2 bases, with 6 bases left between them. The CDR3 loop reads CASSLRQNYGYTF. DNA for the CDR3: TGTGCCAGCAGTTTACGCCAAAACTATGGCTACACCTTC.

This chain uses TRBV4-2 with TRBJ2-1; 7 positions match TRBD2. This CDR3 region has 13 residues. Unmatched junction bases numbered 11, after V lost 3 bases and J lost 15 bases. Germline CDR1 LGHNA, CDR2 YNFKEQ. The CDR3 spells CASSQETSSVRFF. The CDR3 nucleotides read TGTGCCAGCAGCCAGGAGACTAGCAGCGTACGGTTCTTC.

The chain links TRBV5-4 to TRBJ2-7; 9 nucleotides match TRBD1. V shed 0 bases and J 4 bases; nucleotides not matched to a gene: 5. The CDR3 extends over 15 amino acids. Germline V gene sequence: CDR1 SGHNT, CDR2 YYREEE (reference sequence). The CDR3 sequence: CASSLDGTGRYEQYF. CDR3 sequence (DNA): TGTGCCAGCAGCTTGGACGGGACAGGGCGGTACGAGCAGTACTTC.

The chain combines TRBV9 with TRBJ2-1, with 8 bases lining up with TRBD1. The J segment lost 10 bases and the V segment lost 4 bases, leaving 13 bases of the junction unmatched. Looked up from germline, CDR1 is SGDLS and CDR2 is YYNGEE. The CDR3 spans 15 residues. The CDR3 here is CASSPSGQGATEQFF. CDR3 sequence (DNA): TGTGCCAGCAGCCCTTCCGGGCAGGGGGCTACGGAGCAGTTCTTC.